The present T cell receptor (beta chain) was sequenced within a study of cytomegalovirus exposure and HLA in healthy donors. Germline assignment: CDR1 SGHTA and CDR2 FQGTGA. J lost 4 bases, V lost 2 bases, and 7 bases had no gene match. This CDR3 is 16 amino acids long. Produced via immunoSEQ multiplex PCR; TCRdb's table is partial and in-frame only. The table shows some 140,000 clones, with almost 85% occurring only once. The sequence derives from a woman aged 30 to 39 in good health and CMV-seronegative. J is TRBJ2-2 and V is TRBV7-3; TRBD1 aligns across 7 bases. The sample consisted of PBMCs. The CDR3 reads CASSLVRGRSTGELFF. In DNA, the CDR3 is TGTGCCAGCAGCTTAGTCAGGGGGAGATCCACCGGGGAGCTGTTTTTT.